This passage covers 18 T cell receptor beta chains from one sample sequenced in a study of cytomegalovirus exposure and HLA in healthy donors. Researchers ran the PCR with 60 Vbeta and 13 Jbeta primers. This table comes from immunoSEQ multiplex PCR, and its TCRdb copy is limited to in-frame clones, with some not included. The sample gives about 160,000 clones, roughly 76% of which show up once; less than 15% is in the top ten. Material for sequencing was PBMCs. The receptors shown here come from a woman aged 50 to 65 in good health and CMV-seronegative.

The chain employs TRBV29-1 and TRBJ1-5; no clear D. CDR1 SQVTM and CDR2 ANQGSEA come from the germline V gene. This CDR3 region has 12 residues. Trimming took 4 bases from V and 4 from J, leaving 8 bases between them. The chain's CDR3 is CSVGGRNQPQHF. The CDR3 DNA reads TGCAGCGTTGGCGGGCGGAATCAGCCCCAGCATTTT.

This clone came up once. CDR3 nucleotide sequence: TGTGCCAGCAGTCTCCGCCGGACAGGGCCAGATACGCAGTATTTT. Its protein product is CASSLRRTGPDTQYF. This chain joins TRBV27 and TRBJ2-3; TRBD1 matches 8 bases. The CDR3 contains 15 residues. The germline CDR1 and CDR2 sequences are MNHEY and SMNVEV (reference sequence). The V and J ends lost 5 bases and 4 bases, in that order; junction bases with no gene match: 8.

The CDR3 DNA is TGTGCCAGCAGTTACGGGGGGGAGTATGGCTACACCTTC. Translated: CASSYGGEYGYTF. The V call is TRBV6-5, the J call TRBJ1-2, with a possible D match to TRBD1 (5 bases). The V end was cut by 2 bases, the J end by 5 bases, with 9 bases between. The germline CDR1 and CDR2 sequences are MNHEY and SVGAGI. This CDR3 region has 13 residues.

About this clone itself: Its ends do not fully match the called genes, so a read error is possible. The CDR3 sequence: CSSSSNRDRGRNEQYF. The CDR3, as DNA: TGTTCCAGCAGCTCTAACCGGGACAGGGGGCGGAACGAGCAGTACTTC. The rearrangement uses TRBV7-9 and TRBJ2-7; 12 positions match TRBD1. The length of the CDR3 is 16 residues. Germline CDR1 SEHNR, CDR2 FQNEAQ (reference sequence).

This chain joins TRBV5-4 and TRBJ2-5; no reliable D call. V lost 4 bases and J lost 4, with 14 bases in between. The CDR3 is made up of 14 amino acids. Germline-derived CDR1 and CDR2 are SGHNT and YYREEE (reference sequence). The CDR3 region has the DNA TGTGCCAGCAGCCCAACAGCCTTCCGAGAGACCCAGTACTTC. Translated: CASSPTAFRETQYF.

The V call is TRBV11-2, the J call TRBJ2-1; 9 bases are a match to TRBD2. V lost 2 bases, J lost 7 bases, and 15 bases stayed unmatched. This CDR3 region has 18 residues. Per germline, CDR1 SGHAT and CDR2 FQNNGV. The CDR3 sequence is CASSLMSLAGPRLNEQFF. The CDR3, as DNA: TGTGCCAGCAGCTTAATGTCTCTAGCGGGACCCCGGTTGAATGAGCAGTTCTTC. The complete variable domain, with remaining parts taken from reference TRBV11-2 and TRBJ2-1, reads EAGVAQSPRYKIIEKRQSVAFWCNPISGHATLYWYQQILGQGPKLLIQFQNNGVVDDSQLPKDRFSAERLKGVDSTLKIQPAKLEDSAVYLCASSLMSLAGPRLNEQFFGPGTRLTVL.

The rearrangement uses TRBV28 and TRBJ1-4, with 8 nucleotides matching TRBD1. The CDR3 consists of 16 residues. Losses at the gene ends were 6 bases for V and 6 bases for J; bases not matched to a gene: 12. Germline V gene lookup returns CDR1 MDHEN and CDR2 SYDVKM. CDR3 protein: CASRQGVKGLHEKLFF. The CDR3 DNA reads TGTGCCAGCAGACAGGGGGTTAAGGGGTTACATGAAAAACTGTTTTTT.

V is TRBV30 and J is TRBJ2-6, with 9 bases fitting TRBD1. V was clipped by 3 bases and J by 0 bases; unmatched bases: 12. Germline values: CDR1 GTSNPN, CDR2 SVGIG (reference sequence). The CDR3 is made up of 19 amino acids. This chain's CDR3 is CAWRMAWDRVSSGANVLTF. CDR3 DNA sequence: TGTGCCTGGAGGATGGCGTGGGACAGGGTCTCCTCTGGGGCCAACGTCCTGACTTTC.

V is TRBV6-1 and J is TRBJ2-5, with 11 bases aligning to TRBD2. Gene TRBJ2-7 matches the end of the DNA better, so the J call may be wrong. Germline CDR1 MNHNS, CDR2 SASEGT. This CDR3 has 13 residues. The CDR3 nucleotides read TGTGCCAGCAGACTAGCGGGGGTAGACGAGCAGTACTTC. Protein product: CASRLAGVDEQYF.

The V gene is TRBV6-1, the J gene TRBJ1-1; TRBD1 matches at 7 bases. Per germline, CDR1 MNHNS and CDR2 SASEGT. The CDR3 is 13 residues long. The junction had 6 bases not matched to a gene; V was cut back by 6 bases and J by 5 bases. CDR3 DNA sequence: TGTGCCAGCAGGGAGCCAGGGGGTACTGAAGCTTTCTTT. Its protein product is CASREPGGTEAFF.

The CDR3 loop reads CASSITGGDYNEQFF. The CDR3 DNA reads TGTGCCAGCAGCATAACAGGGGGTGACTACAATGAGCAGTTCTTC. The genes are TRBV7-2 and TRBJ2-1, with 8 nucleotides matching TRBD1. The germline gives CDR1 SGHTA, CDR2 FQGNSA. J gave up 3 bases and V 5 bases, and 6 bases lay outside the gene matches. The CDR3 consists of 15 residues.

This clone turned up a few times. This chain joins TRBV10-3 and TRBJ1-1; TRBD1 might be the D (6 bases). CDR1 and CDR2 from the germline V gene are ENHRY and SYGVKD. Between the trimmed V and J ends, which lost 4 bases and 1 base, there was a span of 10 bases. The CDR3 consists of 14 residues. The CDR3 loop is CAISGRGGNTEAFF. DNA for the CDR3: TGTGCCATCAGTGGAAGGGGGGGGAACACTGAAGCTTTCTTT.

This clone was counted between two and nine times. V is TRBV7-9 and J is TRBJ2-7, with TRBD2 identical over 7 bases. V was pared by 7 bases and J by 0 bases, with 0 bases of the junction left unmatched. CDR1 is SEHNR, CDR2 FQNEAQ, per germline (reference sequence). The CDR3 totals 12 residues. The CDR3 DNA reads TGTGCCAGCACGGGGGGCTCCTACGAGCAGTACTTC. Its protein product is CASTGGSYEQYF.

This rearrangement joins TRBV2 to TRBJ2-7, with 8 bases matching TRBD1. This CDR3 has 12 amino acids. Per the germline V gene, CDR1 is SNHLY and CDR2 is FYNNEI. V shed 5 bases and J 7 bases; nucleotides not matched to a gene: 4. CDR3 coding DNA: TGTGCCAGCAGTAGAACAGGGGGAGAGCAGTACTTC. Encoded protein: CASSRTGGEQYF.

V gene TRBV7-9 combines with J gene TRBJ1-1, with D perhaps matching TRBD1 (6 bases). The CDR3 contains 15 residues. V lost 2 bases, J lost 7 bases, and 17 bases lay in between. The V gene's germline CDR1 is SEHNR and CDR2 FQNEAQ (reference sequence). The DNA of the CDR3 is TGTGCCAGCAGCTTAACCTTTGACAGGCGCCTTGAAGCTTTCTTT. It codes for CASSLTFDRRLEAFF.

The V and J genes are TRBV2 and TRBJ2-7; D gene unclear. The length of the CDR3 is 12 residues. Germline CDR1 SNHLY, CDR2 FYNNEI. Trimming removed 1 base from V and 3 bases from J, with 4 bases in between. The CDR3 region has the DNA TGTGCCAGCAGTGAAGTTCGCTACGAGCAGTACTTC. This encodes CASSEVRYEQYF.

V is TRBV15 and J is TRBJ1-1; D remains unclear. Germline CDR1 and CDR2: LNHNV and YYDKDF (reference sequence). With 1 base removed from V and 5 bases from J, the gap between germline ends came to 5 bases. There are 12 residues in the CDR3. In DNA form, the CDR3 reads TGTGCCACCAGCAGAGTTAATACTGAAGCTTTCTTT. Its protein is CATSRVNTEAFF.

CDR3 in amino acids: CSVAQASNTEAFF. CDR3 in DNA: TGCAGCGTTGCTCAGGCCTCGAACACTGAAGCTTTCTTT. This chain joins TRBV29-1 and TRBJ1-1; no clear D. The germline V gene has CDR1 SQVTM and CDR2 ANQGSEA. The CDR3 loop spans 13 amino acids. Trimming pared 4 bases from V and 1 base from J, leaving 10 bases between.